Listed below are T cell receptor beta chains from one sample, sequenced in a study of shared clonotypes between healthy human individuals. Data came from immunoSEQ multiplex PCR; TCRdb stores just in-frame clones and leaves some out. The sample lists around 1.6 million clones; 95% to 99% were seen once. The material sequenced was naive CD4+ T cells sorted from blood. The origin of the receptors is a man between 25 and 39 years old in good health. Both conserved end residues are part of each CDR3. The D gene is left open where the match is weak. Clone size appears in some rows only: once, few, many, or a class for an expanded clone.

size,V,J,length,D,DNA,CDR3
once,TRBV5-6,TRBJ2-1,14,TRBD2,TGTGCCAGCAGCTTGGTGGCGGGAGAAGTTGCGGAGTTCTTC,CASSLVAGEVAEFF
.,TRBV10-3,TRBJ1-4,13,.,TGTGCCACCCACGGAGAGCTAAATGAAAAACTGTTTTTT,CATHGELNEKLFF
.,TRBV29-1,TRBJ2-3,15,TRBD2,TGCAGCGTCCTGACTAGCGGGAGTATTACAGATACGCAGTATTTT,CSVLTSGSITDTQYF
.,TRBV6-1,TRBJ2-1,11,TRBD2,TGTGCCAGCAGTGAATCTACTAGCGGTTTCTTC,CASSESTSGFF
.,TRBV6-1,TRBJ1-1,14,TRBD1,TGTGCCAGCAGTGGTGGGACAGGGAGGACTGAAGCTTTCTTT,CASSGGTGRTEAFF
.,TRBV10-1,TRBJ1-2,15,.,TGCGCCAGCAGTGACGAAGGGACACCCGACTATGGCTACACCTTC,CASSDEGTPDYGYTF
.,TRBV7-9,TRBJ2-6,16,.,TGTGCCAGCAGCTTAATAGGGCACACTGGGGCCAACGTCCTGACTTTC,CASSLIGHTGANVLTF
.,TRBV5-4,TRBJ1-2,14,TRBD1,TGTGCCAGCAGCCCTTCGGGACAGGGGAATGGCTACACCTTC,CASSPSGQGNGYTF
once,TRBV19,TRBJ1-1,15,.,TGTGCCAGTAGTATTCAAGCAGGGATGAACACTGAAGCTTTCTTT,CASSIQAGMNTEAFF
.,TRBV11-3,TRBJ2-7,13,TRBD1,TGTGCCAGCAGCTTAGGACAGGGCGGCGAGCAGTACTTC,CASSLGQGGEQYF
.,TRBV5-1,TRBJ2-1,15,TRBD1,TGCGCCAGCAGCGACCGGGACAGGGGGGTCAATGAGCAGTTCTTC,CASSDRDRGVNEQFF
.,TRBV5-1,TRBJ2-3,12,.,TGCGCCAGCAGCCGTTGGGGAGATACGCAGTATTTT,CASSRWGDTQYF
once,TRBV5-1,TRBJ2-3,18,.,TGCGCCAGCAGCTTGGCCGCAGACGCAGGAGGTAGCACAGATACGCAGTATTTT,CASSLAADAGGSTDTQYF
.,TRBV6-5,TRBJ2-3,15,TRBD1,TGTGCCAGCAGTTACACGGGACAGTTGGCAGATACGCAGTATTTT,CASSYTGQLADTQYF
.,TRBV5-1,TRBJ2-3,18,TRBD1,TGCGCCAGCAGCCTGGACGCCAGGGGGACAACAACCACAGATACGCAGTATTTT,CASSLDARGTTTTDTQYF
.,TRBV2,TRBJ1-1,14,.,TGTGCCAGCAGTGAATATCAGGGAGGAGCTGAAGCTTTCTTT,CASSEYQGGAEAFF
.,TRBV18,TRBJ2-7,14,TRBD2,TGTGCCAGCTCAGGACTAGCGGGAGCTTTCGAGCAGTACTTC,CASSGLAGAFEQYF
.,TRBV6-1,TRBJ2-3,15,TRBD2,TGTGCCAGCCCTACCTCTAGCGGTAGCACAGATACGCAGTATTTT,CASPTSSGSTDTQYF
.,TRBV5-4,TRBJ2-5,15,.,TGTGCCAGCAGCTTCGGGACACTGCGACAAGAGACCCAGTACTTC,CASSFGTLRQETQYF
.,TRBV29-1,TRBJ2-1,10,.,TGCAGCGGCACCGACGGGGTGCAGTTCTTC,CSGTDGVQFF
.,TRBV6-5,TRBJ2-5,14,.,TGTGCCAGCAGTTACGGGGCCCTCCAAGAGACCCAGTACTTC,CASSYGALQETQYF
.,TRBV20-1,TRBJ2-7,11,.,TGCAGTGCTAGAGGACTGCACGAGCAGTACTTC,CSARGLHEQYF
.,TRBV10-3,TRBJ2-3,17,.,TGTGCCATCAGTGAGTCAGGAGGGGGGCGGAACACAGATACGCAGTATTTT,CAISESGGGRNTDTQYF
once,TRBV25-1,TRBJ1-4,14,.,TGTGCCAGCAGTGAATTGGGCAGCCATGAAAAACTGTTTTTT,CASSELGSHEKLFF
.,TRBV5-1,TRBJ1-2,14,.,TGCGCCAGCAGCTTGTCGCCAGCTTTAAGCGGCTACACCTTC,CASSLSPALSGYTF
.,TRBV2,TRBJ2-7,13,TRBD1,TGTGCCAGCGACCGGGACAGCCCCTACGAGCAGTACTTC,CASDRDSPYEQYF
.,TRBV18,TRBJ2-3,15,.,TGTGCCAGCTCACCAAGGGCAGGCCTCACAGATACGCAGTATTTT,CASSPRAGLTDTQYF
.,TRBV19,TRBJ2-5,14,TRBD2,TGTGCCAGTAGTATAGCAGCGGGACAAGAGACCCAGTACTTC,CASSIAAGQETQYF
once,TRBV19,TRBJ2-7,14,.,TGTGCCAGTAGTATAAGACTGCTTCGGGACGAGCAGTACTTC,CASSIRLLRDEQYF
.,TRBV7-2,TRBJ2-2,14,.,TGTGCCAGCACTAACGGACGGGCCACCGGGGAGCTGTTTTTT,CASTNGRATGELFF
once,TRBV2,TRBJ2-7,15,.,TGTGCCAGCAGGCGCCCGGGACAAGGAGGGGACGAGCAGTACTTC,CASRRPGQGGDEQYF
.,TRBV2,TRBJ2-3,16,TRBD2,TGTGCCAGCACCGCTATAGCGGGAGGATCACCAGATACGCAGTATTTT,CASTAIAGGSPDTQYF
.,TRBV10-2,TRBJ2-3,13,.,TGCGCCGGCACGACCACGGGCACAGATACGCAGTATTTT,CAGTTTGTDTQYF
once,TRBV5-5,TRBJ1-4,16,.,TGTGCCAGCAGCGAGCATTGGACGGTATCGAATGAAAAACTGTTTTTT,CASSEHWTVSNEKLFF
.,TRBV7-9,TRBJ2-2,15,TRBD2,TGTGCCAGCAGCCCGGGACTAGCAAGAGCCGGGGAGCTGTTTTTT,CASSPGLARAGELFF
.,TRBV18,TRBJ2-1,18,TRBD2,TGTGCCAGCTCGACGAGGGAGAGTAGCGGGATTGACGACAATGAGCAGTTCTTC,CASSTRESSGIDDNEQFF
.,TRBV4-3,TRBJ2-1,16,.,TGCGCCAGCAGCCAAGTTGGGCAGGGTCTGTACAATGAGCAGTTCTTC,CASSQVGQGLYNEQFF
.,TRBV14,TRBJ1-2,15,.,TGTGCCAGCAGCCAAGCGTTAGGAGCTAACTATGGCTACACCTTC,CASSQALGANYGYTF